These 22 T cell receptor beta chains were sequenced from one sample in a study of cytomegalovirus exposure and HLA in healthy donors. Assay used: immunoSEQ multiplex PCR; TCRdb lists only in-frame clones, some missing. The sample lists a few hundred thousand clones; 88% were seen once. The sequencing sample was made of PBMCs. These receptors came from a man in his thirties or forties in good health and CMV-seronegative.

The CDR3 region is CASSLEGRKNTEAFF. The CDR3 DNA is TGTGCCAGCAGCTTGGAAGGGAGGAAGAACACTGAAGCTTTCTTT. This chain joins TRBV5-4 and TRBJ1-1; D is unresolved. The CDR3 loop spans 15 amino acids. Trimming shortened V by 0 bases and J by 1 base, and 10 bases separated the two germline ends. The germline V gene encodes CDR1 SGHNT and CDR2 YYREEE (reference sequence).

At least ten counts were recorded for this clone. J is TRBJ1-6 and V is TRBV7-6; maybe TRBD1 (6 bases). The CDR3 contains 14 residues. In germline, CDR1 is SGHVS, CDR2 FNYEAQ. The V end was cut by 3 bases, the J end by 6 bases, with 9 bases between. CDR3 in amino acids: CASSLGARNSPLHF. The CDR3 coding sequence is TGTGCCAGCAGCTTGGGGGCCCGTAATTCACCCCTCCACTTT.

The V call is TRBV2, the J call TRBJ1-4, with TRBD1 matching over 11 bases. V dropped 0 bases and J dropped 6; count of bases not matched to a gene: 9. The CDR3 is 18 residues long. Germline lookup yields CDR1 SNHLY and CDR2 FYNNEI. In DNA form, the CDR3 reads TGTGCCAGCAGTGAAGCCGAAAGGACAGGGGGCGCAGATGAAAAACTGTTTTTT. Translated: CASSEAERTGGADEKLFF.

CDR3: CASSEERLLGGDTQYF. In DNA, the CDR3 is TGTGCCAGCAGTGAAGAGAGACTCCTAGGGGGAGATACGCAGTATTTT. The V and J genes are TRBV6-1 and TRBJ2-3; D is possibly TRBD1 (6 bases). Trimming left V 1 base short and J 5 bases short, with 16 bases between. CDR1 and CDR2 from the germline V gene are MNHNS and SASEGT. This CDR3 has 16 amino acids.

This chain joins TRBV7-9 and TRBJ2-4, with a weak D call TRBD2 (6 bases). The CDR3 is 15 residues long. V dropped 1 base and J dropped 0 bases, with 7 bases sitting between them. Germline CDR1 reads SEHNR; CDR2 reads FQNEAQ (reference sequence). The CDR3 region has the DNA TGTGCCAGCAGCTTAGGGGGGGTAGCCAAAAACATTCAGTACTTC. This encodes CASSLGGVAKNIQYF.

V and J are TRBV6-5 and TRBJ1-5; D gene uncertain. The CDR3 consists of 15 residues. V was clipped by 0 bases and J by 6 bases, with 12 bases between them. Looked up from germline, CDR1 is MNHEY and CDR2 is SVGAGI. This chain's CDR3 is CASSYSPEGSQPQHF. CDR3 nucleotide sequence: TGTGCCAGCAGTTACTCGCCTGAGGGCAGTCAGCCCCAGCATTTT.

In DNA form, the CDR3 reads TGTGCCAGCAGTGAATACTCCGGAGGGATCGAAGAGACCCAGTACTTC. Protein: CASSEYSGGIEETQYF. The J gene is TRBJ2-5, the V gene TRBV2; D is possibly TRBD2 (6 bases). CDR1 SNHLY and CDR2 FYNNEI come from the germline V gene. Trimming cost V 2 bases and J 3 bases, with 16 bases left between them. The CDR3 extends over 16 amino acids.

The gene calls are TRBV9 and TRBJ2-7, with 8 bases aligning to TRBD1. V lost 1 base to trimming and J lost 3 bases; unmatched junction nucleotides: 6. Germline lookup yields CDR1 SGDLS and CDR2 YYNGEE. This CDR3 has 15 amino acids. The CDR3: CASSVSGGAGYEQYF. DNA of the CDR3: TGTGCCAGCAGCGTATCAGGGGGCGCAGGCTACGAGCAGTACTTC.

The chain is built from TRBV27 and TRBJ1-1, with D tentatively TRBD1 (6 bases). Germline V gives CDR1 MNHEY, CDR2 SMNVEV (reference sequence). The length of the CDR3 is 13 residues. Trimming pared 6 bases from V and 6 bases from J, leaving 14 bases between. CDR3 amino acids: CASSIQGSAEAFF. CDR3 bases: TGTGCCAGCAGCATACAGGGTAGCGCTGAAGCTTTCTTT.

For the CDR3, the DNA is TGTGCCAGTAGTCCCGCGGGGGGCCCATTCTATTCACCCCTCCACTTT. Its translation: CASSPAGGPFYSPLHF. This chain uses TRBV19 with TRBJ1-6; the D gene is possibly TRBD1 (6 bases). Germline CDR1 reads LNHDA; CDR2 reads SQIVND (reference sequence). This CDR3 has 16 amino acids. Trimming cost V 5 bases and J 8 bases, with 19 bases left between them.

A single count supports this clone. The V call is TRBV7-8, the J call TRBJ1-1; tentatively, D is TRBD1 (6 bases). The length of the CDR3 is 16 residues. Trimming cost V 4 bases and J 1 base, with 16 bases left between them. Germline CDR1 and CDR2: SGHVS and FQNEAQ. Here the CDR3 DNA reads TGTGCCAGCAGCTCGCTCTCCGCGACAGGGAACACTGAAGCTTTCTTT. Amino acids: CASSSLSATGNTEAFF.

This sequence joins TRBV25-1 and TRBJ2-5; D may be TRBD1 (6 bases). The CDR3 totals 15 residues. Trimming shortened V by 4 bases and J by 2 bases, and 14 bases separated the two germline ends. Germline V gives CDR1 MGHDK, CDR2 SYGVNS. The DNA of the CDR3 is TGTGCCAGCAGTGCTACTACAGGGTTTCAAGAGACCCAGTACTTC. It encodes CASSATTGFQETQYF.

This clone appeared a few times. The CDR3 DNA reads as TGTGCCAGCAGCCGACAGTTATCCCAGCCCCAGCATTTT. Translated: CASSRQLSQPQHF. The chain couples TRBV7-2 to TRBJ1-5, with D perhaps matching TRBD1 (5 bases). Germline values: CDR1 SGHTA, CDR2 FQGNSA. This CDR3 has 13 residues. Trimming took 5 bases from V and 7 from J, leaving 12 bases between them.

As concerns this clone: The sample has other DNA sequences that encode this CDR3 too. The J gene is TRBJ2-1, the V gene TRBV18; 7 bases are a match to TRBD2. This CDR3 comprises 14 residues. The J segment lost 8 bases and the V segment lost 4 bases, leaving 8 bases of the junction unmatched. Germline V gives CDR1 KGHSH, CDR2 LQKENI. The CDR3 loop reads CASSRLAGGDEQFF. The CDR3 DNA follows: TGTGCCAGCTCACGCTTAGCGGGTGGGGATGAGCAGTTCTTC.

The chain couples TRBV14 to TRBJ1-6, with a possible D match to TRBD1 (5 bases). This CDR3 region has 15 residues. Trimming removed 4 bases from V and 7 bases from J, with 14 bases in between. The germline CDR1 and CDR2 sequences are SGHDN and FVKESK. The CDR3 here is CASSPQGHYNSPLHF. DNA of the CDR3: TGTGCCAGCAGCCCCCAGGGCCACTACAATTCACCCCTCCACTTT.

V gene TRBV5-6 combines with J gene TRBJ2-3, with D perhaps TRBD2 (6 bases). This CDR3 contains 15 residues. Germline CDR1 and CDR2: SGHDT and YYEEEE. Trimming removed 5 bases from V and 0 bases from J, with 13 bases in between. This chain's CDR3 is CASRVSGTSTDTQYF. DNA for the CDR3: TGTGCCAGCAGAGTTAGCGGTACTAGCACAGATACGCAGTATTTT.

The V gene is TRBV27, the J gene TRBJ2-5, with D possibly matching TRBD2 (5 bases). V lost 0 bases and J 1 base, leaving 9 bases between the germline ends. CDR1 and CDR2 from the germline V gene are MNHEY and SMNVEV (reference sequence). This CDR3 region has 15 residues. The CDR3 spells CASSLSLASQETQYF. The CDR3 coding sequence is TGTGCCAGCAGTTTATCGTTAGCGAGCCAAGAGACCCAGTACTTC.

V is TRBV4-1 and J is TRBJ2-2; 11 nucleotides align to TRBD2. Germline lookup yields CDR1 MGHRA and CDR2 YSYEKL. The CDR3 loop spans 16 amino acids. V gave up 4 bases and J gave up 5 bases; unmatched junction bases: 6. CDR3 in DNA: TGCGCCAGCAGCCCTCAGACTAGCGGGGTGACCGGGGAGCTGTTTTTT. Residues: CASSPQTSGVTGELFF.

This clone appeared a few times. J is TRBJ2-7 and V is TRBV7-9, with a weak D call TRBD2 (6 bases). This CDR3 has 14 amino acids. Germline V CDR1 and CDR2: SEHNR, FQNEAQ (reference sequence). V gave up 5 bases and J gave up 5 bases, with 16 bases separating them. The DNA of the CDR3 is TGTGCCAGCAGCGGTTCCGGGGGTATCAACGAGCAGTACTTC. This gives the protein CASSGSGGINEQYF.

DNA for the CDR3: TGTGCCAGCAGCTCACCACAGGGTTATGAAAAACTGTTTTTT. It specifies CASSSPQGYEKLFF. V usage is TRBV7-9 and J usage is TRBJ1-4, with D tentatively TRBD1 (6 bases). The germline gives CDR1 SEHNR, CDR2 FQNEAQ (reference sequence). V was trimmed by 4 bases and J by 6 bases, leaving 12 bases between them. The CDR3 is 14 residues long.

Only a few counts were recorded for this clone. In nucleotides, the CDR3 is TGTGCCAGTAGTAGCCCGGGACAGCCGAACACTGAAGCTTTCTTT. Protein product: CASSSPGQPNTEAFF. The chain recombines TRBV19 with TRBJ1-1; 7 bases are a match to TRBD1. The CDR3 is 15 residues long. Germline V gives CDR1 LNHDA, CDR2 SQIVND (reference sequence). Germline trimming cut 4 bases from V and 1 base from J; bases unmatched to any gene: 6. Complete variable domain (other parts from reference TRBV19 and TRBJ1-1): DGGITQSPKYLFRKEGQNVTLSCEQNLNHDAMYWYRQDPGQGLRLIYYSQIVNDFQKGDIAEGYSVSREKKESFPLTVTSAQKNPTAFYLCASSSPGQPNTEAFFGQGTRLTVV.

The chain has TRBV7-9 and TRBJ2-5, with 9 bases that match TRBD2. This CDR3 has 16 amino acids. The V gene end was trimmed by 6 bases and the J gene end by 2 bases; junction bases not matched to a gene: 10. The germline V gene encodes CDR1 SEHNR and CDR2 FQNEAQ (reference sequence). For the CDR3, the DNA is TGTGCCAGCAGTTCTCCGGGACTAGCCATTCAAGAGACCCAGTACTTC. It translates to CASSSPGLAIQETQYF.